The present T cell receptor (beta chain) was sequenced within a study of cytotoxic CD8 clonotypes in ibrutinib-treated CLL. The repertoire was sequenced with immunoSEQ multiplex PCR; TCRdb's copy has only in-frame clones and lacks some. The sample includes 15,000 to 20,000 clones, about 80% of them seen just once. The source was PBMCs, collected before ibrutinib treatment. The sequence was collected from a human donor with chronic lymphocytic leukemia.

Here the CDR3 reads CASSFTGVGGEQFF. CDR3 bases: TGTGCCAGCAGTTTTACCGGGGTAGGCGGTGAGCAGTTCTTC. The V and J genes are TRBV28 and TRBJ2-1, with TRBD2 as a possible D gene (5 bases). Germline V gene sequence: CDR1 MDHEN, CDR2 SYDVKM. This CDR3 has 14 residues. The germline V and J ends were trimmed by 3 bases and 9 bases, with 15 bases remaining between them.